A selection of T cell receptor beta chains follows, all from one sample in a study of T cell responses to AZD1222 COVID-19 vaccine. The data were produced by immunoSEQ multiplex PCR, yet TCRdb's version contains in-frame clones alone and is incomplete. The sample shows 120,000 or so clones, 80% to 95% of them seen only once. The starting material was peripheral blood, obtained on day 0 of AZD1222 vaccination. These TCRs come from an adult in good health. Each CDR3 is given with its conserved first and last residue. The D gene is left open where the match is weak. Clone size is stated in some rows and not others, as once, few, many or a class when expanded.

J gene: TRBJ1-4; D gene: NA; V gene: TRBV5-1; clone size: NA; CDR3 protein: CASSQDSGNEKLFF; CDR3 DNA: TGCGCCAGCAGCCAGGACAGCGGTAATGAAAAACTGTTTTTT
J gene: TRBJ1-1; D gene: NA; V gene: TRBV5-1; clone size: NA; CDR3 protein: CASSLVGGNTEAFF; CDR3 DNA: TGCGCCAGCAGCCTAGTGGGGGGGAACACTGAAGCTTTCTTT
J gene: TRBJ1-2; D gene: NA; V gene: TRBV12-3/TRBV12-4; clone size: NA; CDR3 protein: CASSLRGNSGYTF; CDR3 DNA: TGTGCCAGCAGTTTAAGGGGGAATAGTGGCTACACCTTC
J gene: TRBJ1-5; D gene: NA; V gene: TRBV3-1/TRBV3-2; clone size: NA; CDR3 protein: CASSQEGGTQPQHF; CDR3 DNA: TGTGCCAGCAGCCAAGAGGGGGGGACGCAGCCCCAGCATTTT
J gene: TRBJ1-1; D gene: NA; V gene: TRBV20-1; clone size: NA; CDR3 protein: CSARDRSEAFF; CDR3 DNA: TGCAGTGCTAGAGACCGGTCTGAAGCTTTCTTT
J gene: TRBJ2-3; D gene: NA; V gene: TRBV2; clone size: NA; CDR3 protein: CASSRDGISTDTQYF; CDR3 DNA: TGTGCCAGCAGCCGGGACGGGATTAGCACAGATACGCAGTATTTT
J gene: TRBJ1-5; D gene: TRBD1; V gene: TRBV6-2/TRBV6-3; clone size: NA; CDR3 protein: CASSSGGHSNQPQHF; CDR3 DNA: TGTGCCAGCAGTTCAGGGGGCCACAGCAATCAGCCCCAGCATTTT
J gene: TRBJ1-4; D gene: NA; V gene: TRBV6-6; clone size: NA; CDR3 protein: CASSYERGRGEKLFF; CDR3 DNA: TGTGCCAGCAGTTACGAGAGGGGCCGGGGTGAAAAACTGTTTTTT
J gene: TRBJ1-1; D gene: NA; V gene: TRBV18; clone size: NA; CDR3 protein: CASSPPTAPNTEAFF; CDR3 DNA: TGTGCCAGCTCACCACCAACAGCTCCGAACACTGAAGCTTTCTTT
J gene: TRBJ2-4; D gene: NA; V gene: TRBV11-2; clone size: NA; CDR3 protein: CASSPLSGPKNIQYF; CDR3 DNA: TGTGCCAGCAGCCCCCTATCCGGCCCTAAAAACATTCAGTACTTC
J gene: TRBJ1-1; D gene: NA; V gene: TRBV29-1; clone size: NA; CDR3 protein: CSVVKQGDTEAFF; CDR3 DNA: TGCAGCGTGGTGAAACAGGGCGACACTGAAGCTTTCTTT
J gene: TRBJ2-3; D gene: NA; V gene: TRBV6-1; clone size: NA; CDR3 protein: CASSEGIQTDTQYF; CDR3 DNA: TGTGCCAGCAGTGAAGGGATCCAGACAGATACGCAGTATTTT
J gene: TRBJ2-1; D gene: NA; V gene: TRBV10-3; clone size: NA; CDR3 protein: CATGTGEQYNEQFF; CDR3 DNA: TGTGCCACCGGCACCGGGGAACAATACAATGAGCAGTTCTTC
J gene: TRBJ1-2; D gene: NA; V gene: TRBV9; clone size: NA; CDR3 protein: CASSVEGNYGYTF; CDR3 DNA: TGTGCCAGCAGCGTAGAGGGGAACTATGGCTACACCTTC
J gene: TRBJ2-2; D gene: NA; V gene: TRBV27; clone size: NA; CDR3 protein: CASSRYTGELFF; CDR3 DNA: TGTGCCAGCAGTCGGTACACCGGGGAGCTGTTTTTT
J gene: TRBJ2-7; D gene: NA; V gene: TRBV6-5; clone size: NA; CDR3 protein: CASRETGNYEQYF; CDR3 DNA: TGTGCCAGCAGGGAGACAGGAAACTACGAGCAGTACTTC
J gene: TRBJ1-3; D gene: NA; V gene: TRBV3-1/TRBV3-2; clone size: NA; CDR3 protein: CASSQGTGRELSGNTIYF; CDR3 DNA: TGTGCCAGCAGCCAAGGCACAGGTCGGGAACTCTCTGGAAACACCATATATTTT
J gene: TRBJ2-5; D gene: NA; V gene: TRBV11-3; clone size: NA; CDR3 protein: CASSLAGPQETQYF; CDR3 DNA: TGTGCCAGCAGCTTAGCCGGGCCACAAGAGACCCAGTACTTC
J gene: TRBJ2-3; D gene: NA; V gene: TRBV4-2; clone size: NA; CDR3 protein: CASSQDKGSGPDTQYF; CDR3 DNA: TGTGCCAGCAGCCAAGATAAAGGCTCCGGGCCAGATACGCAGTATTTT
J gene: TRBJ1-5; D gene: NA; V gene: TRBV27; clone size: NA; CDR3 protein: CASNPRWAGSQPQHF; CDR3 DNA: TGTGCCAGCAACCCCAGGTGGGCAGGGAGTCAGCCCCAGCATTTT
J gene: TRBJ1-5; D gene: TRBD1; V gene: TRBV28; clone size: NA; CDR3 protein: CASRVAGGQPQHF; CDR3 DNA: TGTGCCAGCAGGGTTGCAGGGGGCCAGCCCCAGCATTTT
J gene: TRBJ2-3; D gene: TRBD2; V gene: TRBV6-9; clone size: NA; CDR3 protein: CASIIAGPAGDTQYF; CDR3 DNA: TGTGCCAGCATTATAGCGGGGCCAGCGGGAGATACGCAGTATTTT
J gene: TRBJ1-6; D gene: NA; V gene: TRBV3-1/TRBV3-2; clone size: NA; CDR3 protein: CASSLNDRGGPLHF; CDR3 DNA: TGTGCCAGCAGCCTCAACGACAGAGGGGGACCCCTCCACTTT
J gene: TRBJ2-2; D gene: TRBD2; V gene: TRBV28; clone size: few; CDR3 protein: CASSTGSGDTGELFF; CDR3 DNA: TGTGCCAGCAGTACAGGTAGCGGGGACACCGGGGAGCTGTTTTTT
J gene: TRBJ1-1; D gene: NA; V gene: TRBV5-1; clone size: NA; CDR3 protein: CASSQGQAGDTEAFF; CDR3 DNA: TGCGCCAGCAGCCAGGGGCAGGCTGGGGACACTGAAGCTTTCTTT
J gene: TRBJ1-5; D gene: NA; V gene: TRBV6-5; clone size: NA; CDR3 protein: CASSYKGLQHF; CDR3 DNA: TGTGCCAGCAGTTACAAAGGCCTACAGCATTTT